This T cell receptor (beta chain) emerged from a study of CD8+ T cells in alopecia areata. Treatment here: oral pan-JAK inhibitor, 5-10 mg twice daily. Peripheral blood and lesional scalp punch biopsies came from alopecia areata patients. The sequencing template was cDNA reverse transcribed from extracted RNA. TCRdb's copy holds only in-frame clones and misses some; the assay was immunoSEQ multiplex PCR. The sample holds fewer than 250,000 clones, around three fifths seen once. Per the germline V gene, CDR1 is GTSNPN and CDR2 is SVGIG (reference sequence). V trimming: 1 base; J trimming: 9 bases; junction bases outside the gene matches: 14. The CDR3 sequence is 16 residues long.

The receptor was isolated from a human donor with alopecia areata. The sample in question was CD4+ T cells sorted from blood, obtained around week 50, from a patient treated with tofacitinib. The rearrangement links TRBV30 to TRBJ1-5, with 8 bases aligning to TRBD1. In DNA, the CDR3 is TGTGCCTGGAGTGGAACGATGGGACAGGCAGGGGGGCCCCAGCATTTT. Translation: CAWSGTMGQAGGPQHF.